This T cell receptor (beta chain) was obtained from a study of T-cell reconstitution after alpha-beta-depleted transplantation in children. The table lists this clonotype with a few counts. A TCRbeta library incorporating unique molecular identifiers was prepared. MiXCR was run by TCRdb on the PCR reads, yielding one entry per CDR3 protein. The data hold 640,000 or so distinct CDR3 sequences, with roughly 17% observed a single time. The sequence came from a human donor who donated a stem cell graft to a child with acute myeloid leukemia. Sequenced here: PBMCs from the stem cell graft donor, sampled from the stem cell graft.

CDR3 residues: CASSPPVYNEQFF. As DNA, the CDR3 is TGCGCCAGCAGCCCCCCCGTCTACAATGAGCAGTTCTTC. J is TRBJ2-1 and V is TRBV4-1; D is uncertain. Trimming stripped 4 bases from V and 3 bases from J, with 7 bases between. The CDR3 extends over 13 amino acids. From germline, CDR1 is MGHRA and CDR2 YSYEKL.